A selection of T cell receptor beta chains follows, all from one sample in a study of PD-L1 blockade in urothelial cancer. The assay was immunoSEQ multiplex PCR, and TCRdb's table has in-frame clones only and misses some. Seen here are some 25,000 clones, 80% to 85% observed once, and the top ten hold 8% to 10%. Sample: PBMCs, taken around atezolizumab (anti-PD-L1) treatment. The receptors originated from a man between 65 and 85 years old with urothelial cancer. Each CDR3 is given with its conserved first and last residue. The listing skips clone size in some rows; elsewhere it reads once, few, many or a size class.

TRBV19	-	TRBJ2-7	CASSQDRGDEQYF
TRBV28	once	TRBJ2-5	CASSRGRPETQYF
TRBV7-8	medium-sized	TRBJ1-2	CASSLDRQGMYGYTF
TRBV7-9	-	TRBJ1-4	CASSPGVQLGEKLFF
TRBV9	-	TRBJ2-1	CASSVEVAGGNEQFF
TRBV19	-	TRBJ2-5	CASSAVAGETQYF
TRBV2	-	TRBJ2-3	CASKAGADTQYF
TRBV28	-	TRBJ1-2	CASSRNLGAGYTF
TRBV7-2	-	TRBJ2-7	CASSPSPGYEQYF
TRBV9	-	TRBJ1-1	CASSGALGRRAFF
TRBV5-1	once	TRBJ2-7	CASSLTSGSYEQYF